These T cell receptor beta chains were read from a single sample in a study of cytomegalovirus exposure and HLA in healthy donors. Sequencing was performed with immunoSEQ multiplex PCR; in TCRdb, only in-frame clones are kept and a portion is missing. In the table there are fewer than 200,000 clones, roughly 80% of which are singletons. Source material: PBMCs. The receptor source for this set is a female donor in good health and CMV-seronegative. The CDR3 runs from the conserved cysteine through the conserved F or W. The D gene is left open where the match is weak. Clone size, where shown, is once, few, many, or a class for clones that have expanded.

D: NA; size: NA; J: TRBJ2-1; V: TRBV10-2; CDR3: CAITGSYNEQFF; DNA: TGCGCCATCACAGGCTCCTACAATGAGCAGTTCTTC
D: TRBD2; size: NA; J: TRBJ2-2; V: TRBV6-4; CDR3: CTSPKWTSGPPYLWTGELFF; DNA: TGTACCAGCCCGAAATGGACTAGCGGGCCCCCGTATTTGTGGACCGGGGAGCTGTTTTTT
D: TRBD1; size: NA; J: TRBJ1-2; V: TRBV5-8; CDR3: CASSFTGVDYGYTF; DNA: TGTGCCAGCAGCTTCACAGGGGTAGACTATGGCTACACCTTC
D: TRBD1; size: NA; J: TRBJ1-4; V: TRBV9; CDR3: CASSPFGQGQGEKLFF; DNA: TGTGCCAGCAGCCCCTTCGGACAGGGACAGGGGGAAAAACTGTTTTTT
D: NA; size: NA; J: TRBJ1-2; V: TRBV5-1; CDR3: CASSQTQRGYGYTF; DNA: TGCGCCAGCAGCCAGACACAACGCGGGTATGGCTACACCTTC
D: TRBD1; size: NA; J: TRBJ1-2; V: TRBV9; CDR3: CASSPRTGSHYGYTF; DNA: TGTGCCAGCAGCCCAAGGACAGGGAGTCACTATGGCTACACCTTC
D: NA; size: few; J: TRBJ2-7; V: TRBV4-1; CDR3: CASSQEVRTGRVYEQYF; DNA: TGCGCCAGCAGCCAAGAGGTCCGAACCGGGAGAGTCTACGAGCAGTACTTC
D: NA; size: NA; J: TRBJ2-1; V: TRBV5-8; CDR3: CASSSRGLSSYNEQFF; DNA: TGTGCCAGCAGCTCAAGGGGCTTGAGCTCCTACAATGAGCAGTTCTTC
D: TRBD1; size: NA; J: TRBJ2-7; V: TRBV6-7; CDR3: CASSTQGALYEQYF; DNA: TGTGCCAGCAGTACACAGGGGGCTCTCTACGAGCAGTACTTC
D: TRBD1; size: once; J: TRBJ2-7; V: TRBV5-4; CDR3: CASSLGAGTGYEQYF; DNA: TGTGCCAGCAGCTTGGGAGCCGGGACAGGGTACGAGCAGTACTTC
D: NA; size: NA; J: TRBJ1-1; V: TRBV7-3; CDR3: CASSPRGGVNTEAFF; DNA: TGTGCCAGCAGCCCTCGGGGAGGAGTGAACACTGAAGCTTTCTTT
D: NA; size: NA; J: TRBJ1-5; V: TRBV30; CDR3: CAWSGRVDQPQHF; DNA: TGTGCCTGGAGTGGGAGGGTTGATCAGCCCCAGCATTTT
D: NA; size: once; J: TRBJ1-3; V: TRBV20-1; CDR3: CSADIGNTIYF; DNA: TGCAGTGCTGACATAGGAAACACCATATATTTT
D: TRBD1; size: NA; J: TRBJ2-7; V: TRBV11-2; CDR3: CASSRTGSYEQYF; DNA: TGTGCCAGCAGCCGGACAGGCTCGTACGAGCAGTACTTC
D: TRBD2; size: NA; J: TRBJ2-3; V: TRBV9; CDR3: CASSPQEAVAGVADTQYF; DNA: TGTGCCAGCAGCCCCCAGGAGGCGGTAGCGGGAGTCGCAGATACGCAGTATTTT
D: NA; size: few; J: TRBJ1-1; V: TRBV6-4; CDR3: CASRKRAGIEPAFF; DNA: TGTGCCAGCAGAAAAAGGGCAGGGATTGAGCCGGCTTTCTTT
D: NA; size: NA; J: TRBJ2-1; V: TRBV25-1; CDR3: CASSSERGGGEQFF; DNA: TGTGCCAGCAGCAGTGAACGAGGGGGGGGTGAGCAGTTCTTC
D: NA; size: NA; J: TRBJ2-5; V: TRBV7-6; CDR3: CASSLSSGNSQETQYF; DNA: TGTGCCAGCAGCTTAAGTAGCGGAAATTCTCAAGAGACCCAGTACTTC
D: NA; size: NA; J: TRBJ2-7; V: TRBV2; CDR3: CASSKEPESYEQYF; DNA: TGTGCCAGCAGCAAGGAGCCAGAGTCCTACGAGCAGTACTTC
D: TRBD2; size: NA; J: TRBJ2-1; V: TRBV19; CDR3: CASSIGLAGGPYNEQFF; DNA: TGTGCCAGTAGTATAGGCCTAGCGGGGGGGCCCTACAATGAGCAGTTCTTC
D: TRBD2; size: NA; J: TRBJ2-7; V: TRBV7-8; CDR3: CASSLERLAGVSSYEQYF; DNA: TGTGCCAGCAGCTTAGAGAGGCTAGCGGGGGTTTCTTCCTACGAGCAGTACTTC
D: TRBD1; size: NA; J: TRBJ2-3; V: TRBV29-1; CDR3: CSEYPQGQGNADTQYF; DNA: TGCAGCGAGTACCCCCAGGGACAGGGGAACGCAGATACGCAGTATTTT
D: NA; size: NA; J: TRBJ1-5; V: TRBV7-6; CDR3: CASSSLGTGPQHF; DNA: TGTGCCAGCAGCTCCTTAGGCACAGGGCCCCAGCATTTT
D: TRBD2; size: NA; J: TRBJ2-1; V: TRBV5-1; CDR3: CASSSWGGSYNEQFF; DNA: TGCGCCAGCAGCTCGTGGGGGGGATCCTACAATGAGCAGTTCTTC
D: NA; size: NA; J: TRBJ1-6; V: TRBV5-1; CDR3: CASSLGPAGNSPLHF; DNA: TGCGCCAGCAGCTTGGGCCCGGCAGGGAATTCACCCCTCCACTTT
D: NA; size: NA; J: TRBJ2-2; V: TRBV7-9; CDR3: CASTLRRQTTGELFF; DNA: TGTGCCAGCACCCTCCGCAGACAAACCACCGGGGAGCTGTTTTTT
D: TRBD1; size: NA; J: TRBJ1-2; V: TRBV27; CDR3: CASSLQGANYGYTF; DNA: TGTGCCAGCAGTTTACAGGGGGCGAACTATGGCTACACCTTC
D: NA; size: few; J: TRBJ1-2; V: TRBV18; CDR3: CASSPMDSYGYTF; DNA: TGTGCCAGCTCACCAATGGACAGCTATGGCTACACCTTC
D: NA; size: NA; J: TRBJ2-1; V: TRBV6-1; CDR3: CASRASGNEQFF; DNA: TGTGCCAGCAGGGCCTCGGGCAATGAGCAGTTCTTC
D: TRBD1; size: NA; J: TRBJ2-2; V: TRBV19; CDR3: CATGQGFRELFF; DNA: TGTGCCACCGGACAGGGGTTCCGGGAGCTGTTTTTT
D: TRBD2; size: NA; J: TRBJ2-5; V: TRBV5-4; CDR3: CASSEGTTQETQYF; DNA: TGTGCCAGCAGCGAAGGGACTACCCAAGAGACCCAGTACTTC
D: TRBD2; size: NA; J: TRBJ2-1; V: TRBV6-1; CDR3: CASSAGTSGNNEQFF; DNA: TGTGCCAGCAGTGCCGGGACTAGCGGGAACAATGAGCAATTCTTC
D: NA; size: NA; J: TRBJ1-2; V: TRBV5-1; CDR3: CASSLGQDGYTF; DNA: TGCGCCAGCAGCTTGGGACAGGACGGCTACACCTTC
D: NA; size: NA; J: TRBJ1-2; V: TRBV11-2; CDR3: CASSLTLGGDGYTF; DNA: TGTGCCAGCAGCTTAACTCTGGGTGGAGATGGCTACACCTTC
D: TRBD2; size: NA; J: TRBJ2-2; V: TRBV30; CDR3: CAWSVLAGGLAGELFF; DNA: TGTGCCTGGAGTGTACTAGCGGGAGGTTTGGCCGGGGAGCTGTTTTTT
D: TRBD1; size: NA; J: TRBJ1-2; V: TRBV6-5; CDR3: CASSRQGYYGYTF; DNA: TGTGCCAGCTCTCGACAGGGGTACTATGGCTACACCTTC
D: NA; size: NA; J: TRBJ1-5; V: TRBV2; CDR3: CASSGRQDLKPQHF; DNA: TGTGCCAGCAGTGGCCGACAGGACCTTAAGCCCCAGCATTTT
D: TRBD1; size: once; J: TRBJ1-2; V: TRBV6-5; CDR3: CASRGSGQNYGYTF; DNA: TGTGCCAGCAGAGGGTCGGGACAGAACTATGGCTACACCTTC
D: NA; size: NA; J: TRBJ2-3; V: TRBV7-9; CDR3: CASSSSSDTQYF; DNA: TGTGCCAGCAGCTCGTCTTCAGATACGCAGTATTTT
D: NA; size: NA; J: TRBJ1-2; V: TRBV9; CDR3: CASSVGAGASYGYTF; DNA: TGTGCCAGCAGCGTAGGGGCAGGGGCTTCCTATGGCTACACCTTC